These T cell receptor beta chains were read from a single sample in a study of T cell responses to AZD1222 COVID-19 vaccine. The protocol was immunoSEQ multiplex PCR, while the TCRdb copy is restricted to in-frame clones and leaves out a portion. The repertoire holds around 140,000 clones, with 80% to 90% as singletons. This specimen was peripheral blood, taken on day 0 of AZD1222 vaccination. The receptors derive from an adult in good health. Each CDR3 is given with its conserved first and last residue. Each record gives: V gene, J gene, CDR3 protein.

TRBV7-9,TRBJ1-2,CASSKIPPMKTTGPHGYTF
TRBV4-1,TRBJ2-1,CASSQEVGSYNEQFF
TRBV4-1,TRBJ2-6,CASSQAVQLRAGANVLTF
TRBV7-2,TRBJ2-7,CASSLVAIQPGRSTYEQYF
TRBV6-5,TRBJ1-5,CASSQQGRRNQPQHF
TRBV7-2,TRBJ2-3,CASSPQRGVAGRTDTQYF
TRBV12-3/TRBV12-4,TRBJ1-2,CASSLAGGYTF
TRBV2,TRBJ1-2,CASSVEGYGYTF
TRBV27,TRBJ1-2,CASTPGGSNYGYTF
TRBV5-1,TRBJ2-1,CASSLLGYNEQFF
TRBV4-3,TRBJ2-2,CASSQEGGWELFF
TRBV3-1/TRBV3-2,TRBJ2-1,CASSLRSPIHSDNEQFF
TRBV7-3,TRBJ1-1,CASSQGQEYTEAFF
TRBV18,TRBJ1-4,CASSSGTSEKLFF
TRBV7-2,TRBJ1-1,CASRSGLGHTEAFF
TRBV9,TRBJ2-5,CASSALGLQETQYF
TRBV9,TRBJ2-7,CASSVGQDYEQYF
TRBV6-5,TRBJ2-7,CASSSRAGRQYF
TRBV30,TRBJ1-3,CAWRLQSSGNTIYF
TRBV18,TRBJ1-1,CASSEERATEAFF
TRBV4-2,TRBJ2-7,CASSQEVSYEQYF